The TCR beta chain under discussion was sequenced for a study of blood T cell repertoires in COVID-19 (TCRdb year 2020). Background on the whole study: Samples covering the acute and convalescent phases of COVID-19 were provided by collaborators in the United States, Italy and Spain. The samples were drawn from two sources: the first 160 participants of the ongoing ImmuneRACE study, and 1,254 subjects contributed by 6 global collaborators. The material from the prospective study consisted of cDNA or gDNA derived from T cells, B-cell-depleted T cells, or PBMCs. Where available, HLA class I and class II types were taken from metadata supplied by the sample provider and were not determined by assay-based typing. The repertoires were made available in a free public database intended to serve as a resource for research on the immune response to SARS-CoV-2. A de-identified subject ID, COVID-19 status, age in years and sex were almost always included in the sample metadata. Deeply sampled blood TCRbeta repertoires from subjects exposed to, actively infected with, or recovered from COVID-19 were included in the dataset.

From a lookup of the germline V gene, CDR1 and CDR2 are LGHNA and YSLEER. V gives up 0 bases and J gives up 2 bases, and the segment between their germline ends measures 15 bases. The CDR3 goes from the cysteine to the phenylalanine over 17 residues. Solely the CDR3 DNA is kept, with 51 bases framed from the first base. The investigation overall reported the following: Clinical and demographic metadata were provided uncurated, with the amount varying by source and participant.

Enrolling through a virtual design, the prospective study's participants ranged in age from roughly 18 to 89 years and lived across 24 United States geographic areas. To assign participants to cohorts, the prospective study relied on clinical history that participants themselves reported in a screening survey and a study questionnaire. Each participant in the prospective study had whole blood, serum and a nasopharyngeal or oropharyngeal swab collected by mobile phlebotomists. Prospective study participants could optionally give additional blood draws and questionnaires over an approximately two-month period. Blood samples from the prospective study were shipped frozen or at room temperature prior to DNA extraction. This clone came up a few times. The antigen it binds to is not known. Base-call qualities are not available, and no considerably larger clone is one nucleotide away. TCRbeta CDR3 regions were amplified from genomic DNA by means of the immunoSEQ Assay, a bias-controlled multiplex PCR. The study's own analysis went as follows. Nucleated cell counts per sample were estimated from amplification of reference gene primers within the assay. To quantify the absolute abundance of each unique TCRbeta CDR3 rearrangement, sequence reads were collapsed and filtered. For each sample, productive Simpson clonality was calculated as the square root of Simpson's diversity index over productive rearrangements. TCRdb holds this immuneACCESS table with in-frame rearrangements only. Some clones are missing; in checked studies, unresolved V genes explain under half, and the rest has no known cause. The D gene and trimming were derived from the DNA, and the V and J assignments and clone size from that table. This sample is represented by 340,000 or so clones; approximately 86% of them were singletons. Together, the top ten hold around 4% of the sample.

The material sequenced was PBMCs or T cells enriched from blood (not recorded which). This receptor was taken from a woman between 40 and 50 years old with acute COVID-19. The chain uses TRBV4-3 and TRBJ2-3; the D gene is not confidently resolved. The CDR3 region reads CASSQDVFSSPTDTQYF. The nucleotides are TGCGCCAGCAGCCAAGATGTCTTCTCGTCCCCCACAGATACGCAGTATTTT.